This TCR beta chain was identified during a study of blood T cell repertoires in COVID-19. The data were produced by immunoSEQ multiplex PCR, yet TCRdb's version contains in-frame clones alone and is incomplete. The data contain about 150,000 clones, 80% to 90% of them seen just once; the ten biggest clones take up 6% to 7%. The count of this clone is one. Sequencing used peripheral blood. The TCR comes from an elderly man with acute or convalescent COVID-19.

This CDR3 is CASSPMGTSGNTIYF. DNA of the CDR3: TGTGCCAGCAGCCCGATGGGGACATCCGGAAACACCATATATTTT. The rearrangement joins TRBV3-1 (or the pseudogene TRBV3-2) to TRBJ1-3; possible D gene TRBD1, 6 bases. V lost 4 bases and J lost 4, with 14 bases in between. CDR1 is LGHDT and CDR2 is YNNKEL in the germline V gene (reference sequence). This CDR3 is 15 amino acids long.